This T cell receptor beta chain was sequenced during a study of blood T cell repertoires in COVID-19. The participants were between roughly 18 and 89 years old and came from 24 US areas. Either two negative PCRs, clearance, or symptom resolution qualified Cohort 3 donors as recovered. Original analysis: Estimates of nucleated cell counts were drawn from the amplification of reference gene primers. Generated by immunoSEQ multiplex PCR, the TCRdb table keeps only in-frame clones and is missing some. The DNA gave D and trimming, while V, J and clone size come from that table. The data hold 400,000 or so clones, with about 90% observed a single time. The specimen was PBMCs or T cells enriched from blood (not recorded which). This TCR was recovered from a man in his late teens or twenties who had recovered from COVID-19.

CDR3 coding DNA: TGTGCCAGCAGCCGCCGGGCGGGGGGAGCCGAAGAGACCCAGTACTTC. Residues: CASSRRAGGAEETQYF. This chain uses TRBV7-8 with TRBJ2-5; TRBD2 matches at 8 bases. Trimming took 5 bases from V and 3 from J; bases not matched to a gene: 11. This CDR3 has 16 residues. Germline values: CDR1 SGHVS, CDR2 FQNEAQ.